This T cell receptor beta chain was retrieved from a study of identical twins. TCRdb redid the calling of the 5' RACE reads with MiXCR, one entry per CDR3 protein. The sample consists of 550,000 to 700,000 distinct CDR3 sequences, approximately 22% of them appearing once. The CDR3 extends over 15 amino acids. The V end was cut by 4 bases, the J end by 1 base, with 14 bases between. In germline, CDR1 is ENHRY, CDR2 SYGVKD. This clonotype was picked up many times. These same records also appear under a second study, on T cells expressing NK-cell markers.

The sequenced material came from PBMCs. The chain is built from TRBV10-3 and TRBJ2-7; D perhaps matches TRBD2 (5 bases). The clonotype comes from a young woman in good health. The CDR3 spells CAISVGGPPSYEQYF. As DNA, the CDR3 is TGTGCCATCAGTGTAGGCGGGCCGCCATCCTACGAGCAGTACTTC.